The rows below give T cell receptor beta chains drawn from one sample of a study of cytomegalovirus exposure and HLA in healthy donors. Repertoires were generated with immunoSEQ multiplex PCR, while TCRdb's copy carries only in-frame clones and drops some. Here the sample table reports around 100,000 clones. The sample consisted of PBMCs. The receptors derive from a man aged 40-55 years in good health and CMV-seropositive. CDR3s include the opening cysteine and the closing phenylalanine or tryptophan. A D gene is named only where the DNA matches it firmly.

v_gene	len	j_gene	d_gene	CDR3aa	CDR3nt
TRBV2	14	TRBJ2-3	NA	CASVWRAKSDTQYF	TGTGCCAGCGTGTGGAGGGCCAAGTCAGATACGCAGTATTTT
TRBV27	16	TRBJ2-1	NA	CATTLNRAARYNEQFF	TGTGCCACCACGTTGAACAGAGCGGCACGTTACAATGAGCAGTTCTTC
TRBV5-8	13	TRBJ1-3	NA	CASSSDNMDTIYF	TGTGCCAGCAGCTCCGACAATATGGACACCATATATTTT
TRBV27	13	TRBJ2-7	NA	CASARTETYEQYF	TGTGCCAGCGCTAGGACAGAGACCTACGAGCAGTACTTC
TRBV11-1	16	TRBJ2-3	TRBD2	CASSLGASGRTDTQYF	TGTGCCAGCAGCTTAGGGGCTAGCGGGCGCACAGATACGCAGTATTTT
TRBV2	15	TRBJ2-3	TRBD2	CASKIGLAGGDTQYF	TGTGCCAGCAAAATCGGCCTAGCGGGCGGAGATACGCAGTATTTT
TRBV25-1	16	TRBJ1-1	TRBD1	CASSERFTGGHTEAFF	TGTGCCAGCAGTGAACGATTTACAGGGGGGCATACTGAAGCTTTCTTT
TRBV30	15	TRBJ2-2	NA	CAWILYGGNTGELFF	TGTGCCTGGATCCTCTACGGGGGGAACACCGGGGAGCTGTTTTTT
TRBV9	15	TRBJ2-2	NA	CASSERVVDTGELFF	TGTGCCAGCAGCGAACGGGTTGTTGACACCGGGGAGCTGTTTTTT
TRBV5-1	14	TRBJ2-7	NA	CASSLTDTGNEQYF	TGCGCCAGCAGCTTGACCGATACAGGGAACGAGCAGTACTTC
TRBV27	14	TRBJ1-5	TRBD1	CASVGTGGQEPQHF	TGTGCCAGCGTGGGGACAGGGGGTCAAGAGCCCCAGCATTTT
TRBV7-2	12	TRBJ2-2	NA	CASSNFFGELFF	TGTGCCAGCAGCAACTTTTTCGGGGAACTGTTTTTT
TRBV28	16	TRBJ2-1	TRBD2	CASSFNRWEGNNEQFF	TGTGCCAGCAGTTTCAATCGGTGGGAGGGGAACAATGAGCAGTTCTTC
TRBV6-1	14	TRBJ1-4	TRBD1	CASSEAKGAGKLFF	TGTGCCAGCAGTGAAGCGAAGGGGGCAGGAAAACTGTTTTTT
TRBV4-1	15	TRBJ2-6	NA	CATLDTFSGANVLTF	TGCGCCACCCTTGACACCTTCTCTGGGGCCAACGTCCTGACTTTC
TRBV27	15	TRBJ2-7	TRBD2	CASSLSGSGAHEQYF	TGTGCCAGCAGTTTATCGGGCAGCGGGGCTCACGAGCAGTACTTC
TRBV10-3	15	TRBJ2-1	TRBD2	CAIHGTGTTIPEQFF	TGTGCCATCCATGGTACCGGGACTACCATCCCCGAGCAGTTCTTC
TRBV6-5	14	TRBJ2-2	NA	CASSTRGGAGELFF	TGTGCCAGCAGTACCCGAGGGGGGGCAGGGGAGCTGTTTTTT
TRBV7-2	15	TRBJ2-5	TRBD2	CASSALAGGPQTQYF	TGTGCCAGCAGCGCACTAGCGGGAGGGCCTCAGACCCAGTACTTC
TRBV28	16	TRBJ1-1	NA	CASSFAGTRQSTEAFF	TGTGCCAGCAGTTTTGCGGGGACTCGGCAGAGCACTGAAGCTTTCTTT
TRBV28	16	TRBJ2-7	TRBD1	CASSFPPGQNAYEQYF	TGTGCCAGCAGTTTCCCTCCGGGACAGAACGCCTACGAGCAGTACTTC
TRBV2	13	TRBJ2-1	NA	CASSEDGATEQFF	TGTGCCAGCAGTGAAGATGGAGCTACTGAGCAGTTCTTC
TRBV15	20	TRBJ1-5	TRBD1	CATSPQGGGTGATNNQPQHF	TGTGCCACCAGCCCCCAGGGGGGTGGGACAGGAGCGACTAACAATCAGCCCCAGCATTTT
TRBV11-2	15	TRBJ2-7	TRBD2	CASSLVASGTYEQYF	TGTGCCAGCAGCCTCGTGGCTAGCGGGACCTACGAGCAGTACTTC
TRBV27	15	TRBJ2-7	NA	CASSYGSGGSYEQYF	TGTGCCAGCAGTTACGGATCCGGGGGCTCCTACGAGCAGTACTTC
TRBV7-8	16	TRBJ2-7	TRBD1	CASSPNIGTGFHEQYF	TGTGCCAGCAGCCCAAACATCGGGACAGGGTTCCACGAGCAGTACTTC
TRBV6-1	14	TRBJ1-1	TRBD1	CASSGDRVGTEAFF	TGTGCCAGCAGTGGCGACAGGGTAGGAACTGAAGCTTTCTTT
TRBV6-5	15	TRBJ2-7	TRBD1	CASKTSGQGAYEQYF	TGTGCCAGCAAAACCTCGGGACAGGGGGCCTACGAGCAGTACTTC
TRBV28	16	TRBJ2-7	TRBD2	CASSLLGGRISYEQYF	TGTGCCAGCAGTTTATTGGGCGGGAGGATCTCCTACGAGCAGTACTTC
TRBV27	14	TRBJ2-7	TRBD1	CASSRQGLTYEQYF	TGTGCCAGCAGTCGACAGGGTCTCACCTACGAGCAGTACTTC
TRBV30	16	TRBJ2-2	NA	CAWSDRRGQNTGELFF	TGTGCCTGGAGTGATCGCAGGGGACAGAACACCGGGGAGCTGTTTTTT
TRBV28	15	TRBJ1-5	NA	CASSLLGGINQPQHF	TGTGCCAGCAGTTTATTGGGAGGAATCAATCAGCCCCAGCATTTT
TRBV29-1	13	TRBJ1-2	NA	CSVEGGGNYGYTF	TGCAGCGTTGAAGGGGGGGGGAACTATGGCTACACCTTC
TRBV11-2	16	TRBJ1-2	NA	CASSSHLRDRLDGYTF	TGTGCCAGCAGCTCCCACTTACGCGACAGGCTCGATGGCTACACCTTC
TRBV6-5	14	TRBJ1-5	TRBD1	CASSRTGYNQPQHF	TGTGCCAGCAGCCGGACAGGTTACAATCAGCCCCAGCATTTT
TRBV19	13	TRBJ1-1	NA	CASSITYSNEAFF	TGTGCCAGTAGTATAACGTATAGTAATGAAGCTTTCTTT
TRBV25-1	15	TRBJ2-3	TRBD1	CASSTTGDHTDTQYF	TGTGCCAGCAGTACAACAGGGGACCACACAGATACGCAGTATTTT
TRBV6-6	15	TRBJ1-2	TRBD1	CASSYSLDRANGYTF	TGTGCCAGCAGTTACTCACTGGACAGGGCTAATGGCTACACCTTC
TRBV29-1	12	TRBJ1-1	NA	CSVGASNTEAFF	TGCAGCGTTGGGGCCTCAAACACTGAAGCTTTCTTT
TRBV11-2	14	TRBJ1-5	NA	CASSLAPSNQPQHF	TGTGCCAGCAGCTTAGCTCCCAGCAATCAGCCCCAGCATTTT